The next 8 T cell receptor beta chains were all read from a single sample in a study of a mutant IDH1 vaccine in newly diagnosed glioma. Produced via immunoSEQ multiplex PCR; TCRdb's table is partial and in-frame only. The profile shows about 66,000 clones, 70% to 90% of them singletons. Time point given: baseline, week 1 (first vaccination visit). Regarding treatment: pre-vaccination baseline after standard-of-care therapy. The sample consisted of PBMCs, taken from a glioma patient treated with radiotherapy, temozolomide or both. Receptor source: a man aged 25 to 40 with glioma.

The chain is built from TRBV2 and TRBJ2-7; no clear D. V was pared by 2 bases and J by 3 bases, with 8 bases between. This CDR3 spans 13 amino acids. Germline V gene data show CDR1 as SNHLY and CDR2 as FYNNEI. CDR3 region: CASSENTVYEQYF. For the CDR3, the DNA is TGTGCCAGCAGTGAAAATACGGTCTACGAGCAGTACTTC.

The chain combines TRBV27 with TRBJ2-1; no reliable D call. Trimming pared 2 bases from V and 4 bases from J, leaving 9 bases between. The CDR3 has 14 residues. Germline V gene data show CDR1 as MNHEY and CDR2 as SMNVEV (reference sequence). The CDR3 region is CASSLGLGYNEQFF. The CDR3 nucleotides are TGTGCCAGCAGTTTAGGTTTAGGGTACAATGAGCAGTTCTTC.

This clone was picked up a small number of times. This sequence joins TRBV27 and TRBJ1-5, with D uncertain. The V gene lost 3 bases and the J gene lost 0 bases, with 9 bases spanning the gap. The CDR3 contains 15 residues. Per the germline V gene, CDR1 is MNHEY and CDR2 is SMNVEV (reference sequence). CDR3 nucleotide sequence: TGTGCCAGCAGTTTTAGGGTCAATAGCAATCAGCCCCAGCATTTT. Amino acid sequence: CASSFRVNSNQPQHF.

The CDR3 protein is CASSMALQVNQPQHF. In nucleotides, the CDR3 is TGTGCCAGTAGCATGGCTCTACAGGTTAATCAGCCCCAGCATTTT. The rearrangement uses TRBV19 and TRBJ1-5, with D possibly TRBD1 on 5 matching bases. This CDR3 is 15 amino acids long. Germline CDR1 LNHDA, CDR2 SQIVND (reference sequence). Between the trimmed V and J ends, which lost 6 bases and 4 bases, there was a span of 16 bases.

The chain uses TRBV5-5 and TRBJ2-3, with 8 bases fitting TRBD2. The germline V gene has CDR1 SGHKS and CDR2 YYEKEE (reference sequence). This CDR3 contains 15 residues. After removal of 5 bases from V and 5 bases from J, the junction contained 10 bases not matched to a gene. The CDR3 bases are TGTGCCAGCAGGTCCGCCGGGACTAGTCAAGATACGCAGTATTTT. This sequence encodes CASRSAGTSQDTQYF. The full variable domain, its missing parts supplied by reference TRBV5-5 and TRBJ2-3, is DAGVTQSPTHLIKTRGQQVTLRCSPISGHKSVSWYQQVLGQGPQFIFQYYEKEERGRGNFPDRFSARQFPNYSSELNVNALLLGDSALYLCASRSAGTSQDTQYFGPGTRLTVL.

This chain connects TRBV4-1 to TRBJ2-5, with 9 bases matching TRBD2. V trimming: 1 base; J trimming: 4 bases; junction bases outside the gene matches: 7. Germline loops: CDR1 MGHRA, CDR2 YSYEKL. CDR3 length equals 16 residues. The CDR3 protein is CASSQASGGRLETQYF. The CDR3 DNA reads TGCGCCAGCAGCCAAGCCAGCGGGGGGCGTTTAGAGACCCAGTACTTC.

The rearrangement uses TRBV28 and TRBJ2-3; D ambiguous. Germline V gene data show CDR1 as MDHEN and CDR2 as SYDVKM. The V and J ends lost 4 bases and 9 bases respectively, with 20 bases between them. The CDR3 has 15 residues. The CDR3 DNA follows: TGTGCCAGCAGTTCCTATTTTACGGTACGAAGAACGCAGTATTTT. Its translation is CASSSYFTVRRTQYF.

The rearrangement links TRBV7-7 to TRBJ2-2; no definite D call. The CDR3 contains 16 residues. Trimming shortened V by 1 base and J by 1 base, and 10 bases separated the two germline ends. Germline CDR1 is SSHAT and CDR2 is FNYEAQ (reference sequence). The chain's CDR3 is CASSLEYWGNTGELFF. The CDR3 DNA is TGTGCCAGCAGCTTAGAATATTGGGGGAACACCGGGGAGCTGTTTTTT. The variable domain in full, completed from reference TRBV7-7 and TRBJ2-2, reads GAGVSQSPRYKVTKRGQDVTLRCDPISSHATLYWYQQALGQGPEFLTYFNYEAQPDKSGLPSDRFSAERPEGSISTLTIQRTEQRDSAMYRCASSLEYWGNTGELFFGEGSRLTVL.